One T cell receptor (beta chain) is described in this entry. What it recognizes is unknown. This specimen comes from a study of T-cell memory formation after mild COVID-19. Findings of the study overall: Cross-reactive memory seemingly joined, as some responding clones were found in pre-infection memory.

The CDR3 runs to 15 residues. Trimming took 4 bases from V and 1 from J, leaving 14 bases between them. CDR1 and CDR2 (germline): SGHRS, YFSETQ. TCRdb reprocessed the 5' RACE reads via MiXCR and lists one record per CDR3 protein. The sample contains more than 110,000 distinct CDR3 sequences, 25% of which appear only once. The TCR was taken from an adult woman who had mild COVID-19 (a few samples of this study predate the infection). Cell type and time point are not known. V is TRBV5-1 and J is TRBJ2-5; D not certain. Sequencing was carried out using PBMCs or a T cell subset sorted from them (not recorded which). The CDR3 sequence is CASSPRPVTQETQYF. DNA for the CDR3: TGCGCCAGCAGCCCCAGACCGGTAACCCAAGAGACCCAGTACTTC.